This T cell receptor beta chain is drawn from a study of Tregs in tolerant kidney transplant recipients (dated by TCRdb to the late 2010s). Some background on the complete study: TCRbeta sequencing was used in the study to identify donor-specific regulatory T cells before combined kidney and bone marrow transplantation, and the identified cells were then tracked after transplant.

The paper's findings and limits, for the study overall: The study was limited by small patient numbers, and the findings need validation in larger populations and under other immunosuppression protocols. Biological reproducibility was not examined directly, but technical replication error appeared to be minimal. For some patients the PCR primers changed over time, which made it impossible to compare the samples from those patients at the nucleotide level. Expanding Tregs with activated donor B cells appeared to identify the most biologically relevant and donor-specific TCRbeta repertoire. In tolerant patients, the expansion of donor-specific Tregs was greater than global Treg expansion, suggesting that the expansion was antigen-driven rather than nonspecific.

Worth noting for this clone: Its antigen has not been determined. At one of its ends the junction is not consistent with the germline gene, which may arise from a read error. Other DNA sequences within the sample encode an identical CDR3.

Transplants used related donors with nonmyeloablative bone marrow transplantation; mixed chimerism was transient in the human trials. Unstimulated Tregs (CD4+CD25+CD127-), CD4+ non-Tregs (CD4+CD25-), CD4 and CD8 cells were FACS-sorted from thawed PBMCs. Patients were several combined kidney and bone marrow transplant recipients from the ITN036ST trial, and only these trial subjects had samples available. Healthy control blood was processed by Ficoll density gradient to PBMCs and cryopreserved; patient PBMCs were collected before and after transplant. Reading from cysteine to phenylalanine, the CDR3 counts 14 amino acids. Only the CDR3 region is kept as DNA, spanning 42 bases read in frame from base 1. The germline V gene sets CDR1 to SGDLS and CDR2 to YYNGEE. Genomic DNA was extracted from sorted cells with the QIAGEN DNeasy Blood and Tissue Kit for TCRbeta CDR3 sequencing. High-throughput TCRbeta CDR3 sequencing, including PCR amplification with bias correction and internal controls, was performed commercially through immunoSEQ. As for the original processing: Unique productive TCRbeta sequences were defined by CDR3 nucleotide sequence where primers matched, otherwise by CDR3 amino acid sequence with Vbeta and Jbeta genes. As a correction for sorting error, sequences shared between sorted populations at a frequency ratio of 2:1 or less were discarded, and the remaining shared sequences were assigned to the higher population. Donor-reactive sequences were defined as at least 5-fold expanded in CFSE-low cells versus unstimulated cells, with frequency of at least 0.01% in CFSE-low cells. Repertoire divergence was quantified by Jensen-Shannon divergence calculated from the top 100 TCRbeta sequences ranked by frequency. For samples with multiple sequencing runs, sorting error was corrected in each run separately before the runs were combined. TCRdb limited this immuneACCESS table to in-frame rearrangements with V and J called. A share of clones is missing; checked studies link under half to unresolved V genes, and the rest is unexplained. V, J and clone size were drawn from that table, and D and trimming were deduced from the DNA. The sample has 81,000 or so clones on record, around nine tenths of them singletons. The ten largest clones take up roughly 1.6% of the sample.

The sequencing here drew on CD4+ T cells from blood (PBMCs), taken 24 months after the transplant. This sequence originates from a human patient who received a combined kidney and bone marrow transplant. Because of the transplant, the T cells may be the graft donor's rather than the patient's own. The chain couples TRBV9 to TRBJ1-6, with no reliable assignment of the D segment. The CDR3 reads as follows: CASSLRTGNSPLHF. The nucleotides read TGTGCCAGCAGCTTGCGGACGGGGAATTCCCCCCTCCACTTT.